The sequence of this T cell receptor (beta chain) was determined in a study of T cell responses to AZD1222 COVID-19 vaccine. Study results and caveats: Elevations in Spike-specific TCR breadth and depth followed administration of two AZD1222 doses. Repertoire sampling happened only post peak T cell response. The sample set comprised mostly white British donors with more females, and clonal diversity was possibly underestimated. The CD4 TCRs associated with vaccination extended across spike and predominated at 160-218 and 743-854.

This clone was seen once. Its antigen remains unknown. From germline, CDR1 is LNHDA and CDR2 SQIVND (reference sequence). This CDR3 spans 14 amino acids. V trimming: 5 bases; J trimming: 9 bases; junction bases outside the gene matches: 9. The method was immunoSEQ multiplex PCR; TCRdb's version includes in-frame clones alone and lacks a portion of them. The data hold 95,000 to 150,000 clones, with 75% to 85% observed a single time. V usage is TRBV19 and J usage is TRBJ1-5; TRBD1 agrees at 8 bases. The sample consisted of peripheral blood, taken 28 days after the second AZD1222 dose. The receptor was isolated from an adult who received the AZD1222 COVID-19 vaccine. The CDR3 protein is CASSLRQGSAPQHF. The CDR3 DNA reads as TGTGCCAGTAGTCTACGACAGGGGTCGGCGCCCCAGCATTTT.